A single sample is the source of the 3 T cell receptor beta chains below, sequenced in a study of regulatory T cells in long-lasting Graves disease (dated by TCRdb to about 2021). Library preparation used multiplex PCR. Sequencing took place on an Illumina HiSeq 4000. To build TCR beta libraries, CDR3 regions were amplified by Arm-PCR using iRepertoire HTBI primers. The public reads were reprocessed in TCRdb via fastp at Q25 and MiXCR, keeping in-frame beta chains. Identical CDR3 proteins give one entry, which carries the most common genes and DNA. For this sample the table gives about 460,000 distinct CDR3 sequences, of which 12% to 15% were detected only once. Approximately 17% of the sample is in the top ten clones. Sample time point, as interpreted from the label and publication: newly diagnosed GD, antithyroid drugs for less than 3 months. RNA was extracted from PBMCs in TRIzol for both TCR sequencing and RNA sequencing.

A further study also used this sample, focusing on T cells in Graves' hyperthyroidism and ophthalmopathy.

The source was peripheral blood mononuclear cells (PBMCs), collected at new diagnosis, from a patient treated with antithyroid drugs. These receptors were obtained from a woman in her forties or fifties with Graves disease. Donor details come from another sample of the same person, matched by shared clones.

Remarks on this clonotype: Given a much more abundant clone one base away, this may be a read error. The chain joins TRBV6-1 to TRBJ2-7, with a tentative D call TRBD2 (5 bases). CDR3 length: 16 residues. The V gene's germline CDR1 is MNHNS and CDR2 SASEGT. DNA for the CDR3: TGTGCCGGCAGGACGAGGACTTCCCAGAGCTCCTACGAGCAGTACTTC. Amino acid sequence: CAGRTRTSQSSYEQYF.

This clonotype was recorded at least ten times. This chain links TRBV6-1 with TRBJ2-3, with 7 bases matching TRBD2. With V trimmed by 2 bases and J by 5 bases, 1 base remained unmatched. The CDR3 contains 13 residues. CDR1 is MNHNS and CDR2 is SASEGT in the germline V gene. CDR3 amino acids: CASSEWGGDTQYF. DNA of the CDR3: TGTGCCAGCAGTGAATGGGGGGGAGATACGCAGTATTTT.

This clonotype was observed many times. The chain joins TRBV2 to TRBJ2-6, with D possibly TRBD2 on 6 matching bases. The V end lost 5 bases, the J end lost 0 bases, and 8 bases lay between the germline ends. CDR1 is SNHLY and CDR2 is FYNNEI in the germline V gene. The CDR3 sequence is 15 residues long. The CDR3: CASSTEGSGANVLTF. DNA for the CDR3: TGTGCCAGCAGTACGGAGGGCTCTGGGGCCAACGTCCTGACTTTC. Complete variable domain (other parts from reference TRBV2 and TRBJ2-6): EPEVTQTPSHQVTQMGQEVILRCVPISNHLYFYWYRQILGQKVEFLVSFYNNEISEKSEIFDDQFSVERPDGSNFTLKIRSTKLEDSAMYFCASSTEGSGANVLTFGAGSRLTVL.